A selection of T cell receptor beta chains follows, all from one sample in a study of control samples from healthy donors and cancer patients. Using immunoSEQ multiplex PCR, the repertoire was profiled, and TCRdb retains in-frame clones only, with some absent. The data contain fewer than 130,000 clones, around 87% of them singletons. Sequences were obtained from PBMCs. These receptors came from a woman in her fifties or sixties with lung cancer. The CDR3 runs from the conserved cysteine through the conserved F or W. D genes are given only for firm matches. Size is stated for part of the rows, as once, few or many counts, or as a class when the clone is expanded.

V: TRBV11-2; size: NA; length: 16; D: TRBD1; J: TRBJ2-3; CDR3: CASSFTDRGEADTQYF; DNA: TGTGCCAGCAGCTTCACCGACAGGGGGGAGGCGGATACGCAGTATTTT
V: TRBV18; size: few; length: 16; D: TRBD1; J: TRBJ1-5; CDR3: CASSPDPGQGSQPQHF; DNA: TGTGCCAGCTCACCCGACCCGGGACAGGGGAGCCAGCCCCAGCATTTT
V: TRBV6-2/TRBV6-3; size: NA; length: 14; D: TRBD1; J: TRBJ1-1; CDR3: CASSYDRANTEAFF; DNA: TGTGCCAGCAGTTACGACAGGGCAAACACTGAAGCTTTCTTT
V: TRBV20-1; size: once; length: 11; D: TRBD1; J: TRBJ1-1; CDR3: CSARTGVGAFF; DNA: TGCAGTGCTAGGACAGGGGTAGGAGCTTTCTTT
V: TRBV7-9; size: NA; length: 13; D: NA; J: TRBJ2-7; CDR3: CASSSSETYEQYF; DNA: TGTGCCAGCAGCTCTAGCGAAACCTACGAGCAGTACTTC
V: TRBV5-6; size: NA; length: 12; D: NA; J: TRBJ2-7; CDR3: CASSLFGVEQYF; DNA: TGTGCCAGCAGCTTGTTTGGGGTCGAGCAGTACTTC
V: TRBV6-5; size: NA; length: 15; D: TRBD1; J: TRBJ1-4; CDR3: CASSETGTEYEKLFF; DNA: TGTGCCAGCAGCGAGACCGGGACAGAGTACGAAAAACTGTTTTTT
V: TRBV29-1; size: NA; length: 12; D: NA; J: TRBJ2-7; CDR3: CSVVEFTYEQYF; DNA: TGCAGCGTTGTGGAATTTACCTACGAGCAGTACTTC
V: TRBV24-1; size: NA; length: 15; D: NA; J: TRBJ2-7; CDR3: CATSDSLGDQNEQYF; DNA: TGTGCCACCAGTGATTCATTGGGGGATCAGAACGAGCAGTACTTC
V: TRBV27; size: NA; length: 14; D: TRBD2; J: TRBJ2-7; CDR3: CASSFGRESFEQYF; DNA: TGTGCCAGCAGTTTCGGGCGGGAGAGCTTCGAGCAGTACTTC
V: TRBV23-1; size: NA; length: 14; D: TRBD1; J: TRBJ1-1; CDR3: CASSPRGGNTEAFF; DNA: TGCGCCAGCAGCCCCAGGGGGGGGAACACTGAAGCTTTCTTT
V: TRBV12-5; size: NA; length: 13; D: NA; J: TRBJ2-1; CDR3: CASGLGSYNEQFF; DNA: TGTGCTAGTGGCCTCGGGTCCTACAATGAGCAGTTCTTC
V: TRBV30; size: NA; length: 15; D: NA; J: TRBJ1-2; CDR3: CAWTMGMRANYGYTF; DNA: TGTGCCTGGACCATGGGGATGCGAGCTAACTATGGCTACACCTTC
V: TRBV10-3; size: NA; length: 15; D: NA; J: TRBJ1-3; CDR3: CAIRNKTEGGNTIYF; DNA: TGTGCCATCAGAAACAAGACAGAAGGGGGAAACACCATATATTTT
V: TRBV3-1/TRBV3-2; size: NA; length: 16; D: TRBD2; J: TRBJ2-1; CDR3: CASSPVLAGVVNEQFF; DNA: TGTGCCAGCAGCCCCGTACTAGCGGGAGTAGTCAATGAGCAGTTCTTC
V: TRBV28; size: NA; length: 16; D: NA; J: TRBJ1-6; CDR3: CASSLTGGARNSPLHF; DNA: TGTGCCAGCAGTTTGACCGGGGGCGCGCGGAATTCACCCCTCCACTTT
V: TRBV19; size: NA; length: 17; D: NA; J: TRBJ2-6; CDR3: CASSIWAVSSGANVLTF; DNA: TGTGCCAGTAGTATCTGGGCCGTAAGCTCTGGGGCCAACGTCCTGACTTTC
V: TRBV7-2; size: NA; length: 18; D: TRBD1; J: TRBJ2-5; CDR3: CASSPNVGTGGRGETQYF; DNA: TGTGCCAGCAGCCCGAACGTGGGGACAGGGGGCAGGGGGGAGACCCAGTACTTC
V: TRBV9; size: NA; length: 17; D: TRBD1; J: TRBJ2-3; CDR3: CASSVEDRGRGTDTQYF; DNA: TGTGCCAGCAGCGTAGAAGACAGGGGAAGGGGAACAGATACGCAGTATTTT
V: TRBV12-3/TRBV12-4; size: NA; length: 13; D: NA; J: TRBJ1-1; CDR3: CASKRTENTEAFF; DNA: TGTGCCAGCAAAAGGACGGAGAACACTGAAGCTTTCTTT
V: TRBV11-3; size: NA; length: 13; D: NA; J: TRBJ2-7; CDR3: CASTWGERVEQYF; DNA: TGTGCCAGCACCTGGGGGGAGCGGGTCGAGCAGTACTTC
V: TRBV11-2; size: NA; length: 16; D: NA; J: TRBJ1-3; CDR3: CASSLYLEGGGNTIYF; DNA: TGTGCCAGCAGCTTGTACCTAGAGGGAGGTGGAAACACCATATATTTT
V: TRBV5-4; size: NA; length: 14; D: NA; J: TRBJ2-2; CDR3: CASSGPGLVGELFF; DNA: TGTGCCAGCAGCGGACCGGGACTCGTTGGGGAGCTGTTTTTT
V: TRBV18; size: once; length: 14; D: NA; J: TRBJ2-3; CDR3: CASSPGAYADTQYF; DNA: TGTGCCAGCTCACCCGGCGCGTATGCAGATACGCAGTATTTT